This TCR beta chain was recorded in a study of OX40 agonist ivuxolimab in advanced cancers. Study-level results: The investigators did not determine what antigen specificity the expanded peripheral T cells had.

V lost 3 bases and J 8 bases, leaving 11 bases between the germline ends. The germline gives CDR1 SGDLS, CDR2 YYNGEE. This CDR3 has 12 amino acids. Assay: immunoSEQ multiplex PCR; the TCRdb copy retains only in-frame clones and omits some. Among roughly 70,000 clones listed, under 90% were seen once. The study sampled blood at baseline, cycle 4 day 1, and cycle 7 day 1. Regarding this clone: The antigen is not known.

This TCR was recovered from an adult with an advanced solid tumor such as melanoma, head and neck, liver or kidney cancer. J is TRBJ1-2 and V is TRBV9; D ambiguous. The sample consisted of CD4+ or CD8+ T cells sorted from blood, taken in a trial of the OX40 agonist ivuxolimab. The CDR3 here is CASSAQLGGYTF. The DNA for the CDR3 is TGTGCCAGCAGCGCGCAACTAGGAGGCTACACCTTC. The whole variable domain, remainder taken from reference TRBV9 and TRBJ1-2, is DSGVTQTPKHLITATGQRVTLRCSPRSGDLSVYWYQQSLDQGLQFLIQYYNGEERAKGNILERFSAQQFPDLHSELNLSSLELGDSALYFCASSAQLGGYTFGSGTRLTVV.